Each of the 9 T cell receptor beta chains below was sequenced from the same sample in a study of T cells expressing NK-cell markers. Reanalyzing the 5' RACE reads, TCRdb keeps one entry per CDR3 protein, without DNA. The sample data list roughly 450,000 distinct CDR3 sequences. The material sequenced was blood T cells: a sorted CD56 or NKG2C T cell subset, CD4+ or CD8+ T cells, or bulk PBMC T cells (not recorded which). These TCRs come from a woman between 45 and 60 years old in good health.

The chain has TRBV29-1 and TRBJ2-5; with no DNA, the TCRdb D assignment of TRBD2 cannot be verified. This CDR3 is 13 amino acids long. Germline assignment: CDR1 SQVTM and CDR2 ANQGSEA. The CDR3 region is CSAPGPPGETQYF.

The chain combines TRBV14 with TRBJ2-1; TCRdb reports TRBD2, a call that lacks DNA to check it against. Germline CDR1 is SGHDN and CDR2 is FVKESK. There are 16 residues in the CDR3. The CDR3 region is CASSQSAGAQYNEQFF.

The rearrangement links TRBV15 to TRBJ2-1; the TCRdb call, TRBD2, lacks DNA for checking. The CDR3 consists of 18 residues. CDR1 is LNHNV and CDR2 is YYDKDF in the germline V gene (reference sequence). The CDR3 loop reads CATSREGLAGLGYNEQFF.

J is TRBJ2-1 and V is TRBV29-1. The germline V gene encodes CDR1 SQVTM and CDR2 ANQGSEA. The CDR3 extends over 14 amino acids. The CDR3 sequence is CSASVGSSYNEQFF.

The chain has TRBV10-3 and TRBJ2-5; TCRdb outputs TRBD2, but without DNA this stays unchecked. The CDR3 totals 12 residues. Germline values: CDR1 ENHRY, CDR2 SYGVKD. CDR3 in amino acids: CAISGTRETQYF.

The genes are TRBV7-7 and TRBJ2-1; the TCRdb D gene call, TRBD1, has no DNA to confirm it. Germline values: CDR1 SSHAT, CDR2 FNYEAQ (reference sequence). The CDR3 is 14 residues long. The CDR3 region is CASRTQGNDNEQFF.

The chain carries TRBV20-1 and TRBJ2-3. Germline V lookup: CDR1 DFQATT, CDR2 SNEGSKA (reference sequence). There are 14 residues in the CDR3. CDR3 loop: CSVRDPGITDTQYF.

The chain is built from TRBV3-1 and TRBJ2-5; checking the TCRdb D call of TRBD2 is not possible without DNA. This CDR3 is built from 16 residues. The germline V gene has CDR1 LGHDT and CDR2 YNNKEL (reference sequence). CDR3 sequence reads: CASSQKAGTSRETQYF.

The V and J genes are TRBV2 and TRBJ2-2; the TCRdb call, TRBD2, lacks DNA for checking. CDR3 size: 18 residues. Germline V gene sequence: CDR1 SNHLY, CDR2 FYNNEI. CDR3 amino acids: CASSPRLAGSANTGELFF.